This record covers a single T cell receptor beta chain. No antigen is known for it. The data originate from a study of cytomegalovirus exposure and HLA in healthy donors. Use of 60 Vbeta and 13 Jbeta primers characterized the PCR. Some clones are missing from TCRdb's copy, which holds only in-frame ones; the method was immunoSEQ multiplex PCR. The sample contains approximately 140,000 clones, under 90% of which appear only once. General observations from the study: In a later analysis, an Asian-associated ancestry cluster reportedly showed fewer N-insertions than the approximately 640-donor mean. Later work found that TCR association rates differed between HLA loci; DRB1 had the most and HLA-C the fewest. Immune exposure was documented only through CMV serostatus. Researchers catalogued over 150 TCR beta chains as cytomegalovirus-associated.

The sample taken for sequencing was PBMCs. The TCR sequence derives from a male donor in good health and CMV-seronegative.

The CDR3 spells CASSFRGARYEQYF. CDR3 coding DNA: TGTGCCAGCAGTTTCAGGGGAGCGCGGTACGAGCAGTACTTC. The V gene is TRBV28, the J gene TRBJ2-7; possible D gene TRBD1, 6 bases. The V gene lost 3 bases and the J gene lost 4 bases, with 13 bases spanning the gap. The CDR3 consists of 14 residues. CDR1 is MDHEN, CDR2 SYDVKM, per germline.